This passage covers 10 T cell receptor beta chains from one sample sequenced in a study of T cells after yellow fever vaccination. Via MiXCR, TCRdb re-called the 5' RACE reads, giving one row per CDR3 protein. Among 550,000 to 750,000 distinct CDR3 sequences listed, roughly 14% were seen once. Sequences were derived from PBMCs, sampled on the day of the yellow fever booster vaccination. The receptors were gathered from a man aged 25 to 40 who received the YFV17D yellow fever vaccine.

This clonotype was recorded a few times. The chain combines TRBV12-3 or TRBV12-4 with TRBJ2-7; TRBD2 agrees at 7 bases. The CDR3 extends over 13 amino acids. The V gene end was trimmed by 5 bases and the J gene end by 4 bases; junction bases not matched to a gene: 5. CDR3 region: CASSTASGYEQYF. The CDR3 DNA sequence: TGTGCCAGCAGTACCGCTAGCGGATACGAGCAGTACTTC.

This clonotype appeared a few times. CDR3 in DNA: TGTGCCAGCAGTGAGCCGGGACAGGACACCTACGAGCAGTACTTC. Translation: CASSEPGQDTYEQYF. This rearrangement joins TRBV2 to TRBJ2-7, with TRBD1 matching over 8 bases. J gave up 2 bases and V 3 bases, and 6 bases lay outside the gene matches. The germline CDR1 and CDR2 sequences are SNHLY and FYNNEI. CDR3 length equals 15 residues.

J is TRBJ2-7 and V is TRBV4-3; D not certain. Per the germline V gene, CDR1 is LGHNA and CDR2 is YSLEER. The length of the CDR3 is 14 residues. Trimming pared 0 bases from V and 6 bases from J, leaving 12 bases between. CDR3 residues: CASSQDSAVSEQYF. The CDR3 DNA follows: TGCGCCAGCAGCCAAGATAGTGCAGTAAGCGAGCAGTACTTC.

This clonotype was observed a few times. The chain has TRBV12-3 or TRBV12-4 and TRBJ1-5; no clear D gene. Trimming took off 1 base at V and 7 bases at J, with 11 bases between the two ends. This CDR3 region has 14 residues. In nucleotides, the CDR3 is TGTGCCAGCAGTTTAGGAGGAGGGCCCCAGCCCCAGCATTTT. This gives the protein CASSLGGGPQPQHF.

This clonotype was detected many times. The gene calls are TRBV28 and TRBJ2-5; 8 nucleotides line up with TRBD1. The CDR3 extends over 14 amino acids. The germline V gene encodes CDR1 MDHEN and CDR2 SYDVKM. The junction had 5 bases not matched to a gene; V was cut back by 3 bases and J by 5 bases. This CDR3 is CASSFQGAGETQYF. CDR3 DNA sequence: TGTGCCAGCAGTTTTCAGGGGGCAGGGGAGACCCAGTACTTC.

The J gene is TRBJ2-2, the V gene TRBV5-1; D is ambiguous. The CDR3 contains 16 residues. Trimming stripped 0 bases from V and 6 bases from J, with 15 bases between. CDR1 and CDR2 (germline): SGHRS, YFSETQ. The CDR3 nucleotides are TGCGCCAGCAGCTTGGTCAGGCCAAGGGTGGCCGGGGAGCTGTTTTTT. It translates to CASSLVRPRVAGELFF.

V usage is TRBV10-3 and J usage is TRBJ2-3, with D uncertain. The CDR3 loop spans 13 amino acids. Trimming took off 8 bases at V and 5 bases at J, with 14 bases between the two ends. CDR1 is ENHRY and CDR2 is SYGVKD in the germline V gene. CDR3 coding DNA: TGTGCCATCCTCGGGTCTGGCATAGATACGCAGTATTTT. Translated, it gives CAILGSGIDTQYF.

The J gene is TRBJ2-1, the V gene TRBV20-1; D is perhaps TRBD2 (6 bases). The CDR3 consists of 13 residues. V was clipped by 3 bases and J by 4 bases, with 10 bases between them. Germline assignment: CDR1 DFQATT and CDR2 SNEGSKA (reference sequence). CDR3 DNA: TGCAGTGCTAGTAGACTAGATTACAATGAGCAGTTCTTC. It specifies CSASRLDYNEQFF.

CDR3 residues: CASGSGTLTGELFF. CDR3 DNA sequence: TGTGCCAGCGGCTCCGGGACACTCACCGGGGAGCTGTTTTTT. The V call is TRBV5-6, the J call TRBJ2-2, with a tentative D call TRBD1 (6 bases). The V gene's germline CDR1 is SGHDT and CDR2 YYEEEE. The V end was cut by 7 bases, the J end by 4 bases, with 14 bases between. The CDR3 extends over 14 amino acids.

J is TRBJ2-3 and V is TRBV11-2; 9 bases are a match to TRBD2. The germline gives CDR1 SGHAT, CDR2 FQNNGV. The J segment lost 1 base and the V segment lost 9 bases, leaving 8 bases of the junction unmatched. The CDR3 is made up of 15 amino acids. CDR3 sequence: CASGASGIRTDTQYF. In nucleotides, the CDR3 is TGTGCCAGTGGCGCTAGCGGGATTCGCACAGATACGCAGTATTTT.